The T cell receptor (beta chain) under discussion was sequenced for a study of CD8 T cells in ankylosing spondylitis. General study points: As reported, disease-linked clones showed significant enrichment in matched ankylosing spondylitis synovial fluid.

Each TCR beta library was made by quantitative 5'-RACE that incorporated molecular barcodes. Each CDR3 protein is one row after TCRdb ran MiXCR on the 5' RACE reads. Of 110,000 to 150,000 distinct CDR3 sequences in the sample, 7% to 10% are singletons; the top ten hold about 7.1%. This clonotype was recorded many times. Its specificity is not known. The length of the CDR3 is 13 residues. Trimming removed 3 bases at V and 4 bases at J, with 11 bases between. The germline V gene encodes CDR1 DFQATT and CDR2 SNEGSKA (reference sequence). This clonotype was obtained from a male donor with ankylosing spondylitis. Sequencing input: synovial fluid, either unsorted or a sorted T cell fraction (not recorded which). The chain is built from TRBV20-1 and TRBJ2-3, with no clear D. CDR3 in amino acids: CSASIQRSDTQYF. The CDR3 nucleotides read TGCAGTGCTAGTATACAGAGATCAGATACGCAGTATTTT.